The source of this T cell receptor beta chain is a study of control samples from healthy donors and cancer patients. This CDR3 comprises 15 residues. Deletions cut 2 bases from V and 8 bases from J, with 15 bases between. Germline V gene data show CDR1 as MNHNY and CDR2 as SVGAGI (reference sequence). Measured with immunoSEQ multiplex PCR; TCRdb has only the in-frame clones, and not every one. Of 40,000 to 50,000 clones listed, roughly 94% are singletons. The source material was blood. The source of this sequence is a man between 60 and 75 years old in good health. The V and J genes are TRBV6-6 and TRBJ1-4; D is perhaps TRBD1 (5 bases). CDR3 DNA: TGTGCCAGCAGTTACGGAGGGGCCAGTGACGAAAAACTGTTTTTT. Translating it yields CASSYGGASDEKLFF.